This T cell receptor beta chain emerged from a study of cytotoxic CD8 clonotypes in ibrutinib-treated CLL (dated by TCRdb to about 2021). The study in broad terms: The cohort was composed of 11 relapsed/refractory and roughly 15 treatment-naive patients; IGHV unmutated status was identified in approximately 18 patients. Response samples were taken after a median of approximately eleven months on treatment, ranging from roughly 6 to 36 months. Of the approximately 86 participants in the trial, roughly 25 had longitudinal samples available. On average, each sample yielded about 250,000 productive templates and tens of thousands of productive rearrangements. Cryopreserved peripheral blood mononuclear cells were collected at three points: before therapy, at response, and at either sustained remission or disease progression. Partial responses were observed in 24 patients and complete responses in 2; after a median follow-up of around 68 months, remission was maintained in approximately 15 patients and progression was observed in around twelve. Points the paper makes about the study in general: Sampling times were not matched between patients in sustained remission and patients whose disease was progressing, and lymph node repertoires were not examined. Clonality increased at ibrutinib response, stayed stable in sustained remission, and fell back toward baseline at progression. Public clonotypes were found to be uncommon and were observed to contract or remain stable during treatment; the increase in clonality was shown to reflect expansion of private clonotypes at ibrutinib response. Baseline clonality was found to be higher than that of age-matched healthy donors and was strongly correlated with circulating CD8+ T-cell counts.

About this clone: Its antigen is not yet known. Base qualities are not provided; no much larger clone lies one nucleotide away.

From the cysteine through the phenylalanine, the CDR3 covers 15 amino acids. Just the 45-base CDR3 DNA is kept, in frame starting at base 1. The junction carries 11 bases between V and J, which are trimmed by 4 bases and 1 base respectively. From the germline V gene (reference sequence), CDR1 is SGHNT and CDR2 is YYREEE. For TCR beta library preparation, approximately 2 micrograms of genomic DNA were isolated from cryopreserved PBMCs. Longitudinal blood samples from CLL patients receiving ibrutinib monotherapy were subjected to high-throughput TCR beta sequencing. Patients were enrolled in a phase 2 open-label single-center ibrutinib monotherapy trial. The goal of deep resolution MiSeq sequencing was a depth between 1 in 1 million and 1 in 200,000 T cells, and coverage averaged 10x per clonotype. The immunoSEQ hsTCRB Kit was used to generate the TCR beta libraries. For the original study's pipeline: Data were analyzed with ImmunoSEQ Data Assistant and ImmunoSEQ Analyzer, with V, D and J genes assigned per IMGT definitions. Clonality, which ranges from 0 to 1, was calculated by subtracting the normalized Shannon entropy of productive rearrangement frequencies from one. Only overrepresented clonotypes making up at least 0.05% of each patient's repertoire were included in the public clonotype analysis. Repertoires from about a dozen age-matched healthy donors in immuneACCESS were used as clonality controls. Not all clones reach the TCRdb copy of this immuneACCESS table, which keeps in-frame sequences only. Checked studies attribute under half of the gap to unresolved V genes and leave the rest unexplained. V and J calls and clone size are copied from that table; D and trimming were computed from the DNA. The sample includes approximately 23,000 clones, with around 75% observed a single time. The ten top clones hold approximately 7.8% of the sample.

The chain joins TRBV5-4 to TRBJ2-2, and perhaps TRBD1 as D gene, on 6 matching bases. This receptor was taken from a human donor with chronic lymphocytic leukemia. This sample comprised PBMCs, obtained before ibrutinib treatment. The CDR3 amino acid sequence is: CASSRSTGNTGELFF. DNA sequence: TGTGCCAGCAGCCGGTCGACAGGGAACACCGGGGAGCTGTTTTTT.